This T cell receptor (beta chain) was obtained from a study of human T cells and chemical hapten exposure. One entry per CDR3 protein results from TCRdb running MiXCR on the RACE reads. The data hold about 350,000 distinct CDR3 sequences, with about 5% observed a single time. Study outcomes and limitations: There was no change with DPC sensitization in TCRs above 1 in 1000 frequency. Compared with pre-sensitization or healthy control sets, expanded TCRs clustered more. Alopecia was present in the donors, so their immune response may differ from healthy people's.

Germline V gene sequence: CDR1 DFQATT, CDR2 SNEGSKA (reference sequence). There are 14 residues in the CDR3. The V end lost 5 bases, the J end lost 0 bases, and 10 bases lay between the germline ends. Time point noted: pre-sensitization, week 0. Treatment described: therapeutic diphenylcyclopropenone sensitization with weekly scalp DPC. This clonotype was detected a few times. Its target is not known. The chain employs TRBV20-1 and TRBJ1-4; D unclear. This clonotype was sampled from a young woman with alopecia areata. Some clones in this sample may be carry-over from other donors' samples. The specimen was whole blood, collected in connection with sensitization to the hapten diphenylcyclopropenone (DPC). The CDR3 DNA is TGCAGTGCTCTGCACAATCCAACTAATGAAAAACTGTTTTTT. It yields the protein CSALHNPTNEKLFF.